This T cell receptor beta chain is from a study of spatial heterogeneity in lung cancer. Details on this clonotype: With a much larger clone just one base away, this may be a read error.

Described time point: sample taken at primary tumor resection. Without sorting, whole RNA was sequenced from tumor, nontumor lung or frozen PBMC. Samples were obtained from approximately 76 donors, all untreated early-stage non-small cell lung cancer patients. CDR3 length: 13 amino acids. Between the trimmed V and J ends, which lost 2 bases and 2 bases, there was a span of 8 bases. The V gene's germline CDR1 is SGHNT and CDR2 YYREEE (reference sequence). A single record per CDR3 protein comes from TCRdb applying MiXCR to the 5' RACE reads. The data show some 47,000 distinct CDR3 sequences, around 6.7% seen once.

The source of this sequence is a female donor with early-stage non-small cell lung cancer. The starting material was PBMCs, obtained at surgery. This rearrangement joins TRBV5-4 to TRBJ2-7; no definite D call. CDR3 in amino acids: CASSFGEAYEQYF. CDR3 bases: TGTGCCAGCAGCTTTGGGGAAGCCTACGAGCAGTACTTC.